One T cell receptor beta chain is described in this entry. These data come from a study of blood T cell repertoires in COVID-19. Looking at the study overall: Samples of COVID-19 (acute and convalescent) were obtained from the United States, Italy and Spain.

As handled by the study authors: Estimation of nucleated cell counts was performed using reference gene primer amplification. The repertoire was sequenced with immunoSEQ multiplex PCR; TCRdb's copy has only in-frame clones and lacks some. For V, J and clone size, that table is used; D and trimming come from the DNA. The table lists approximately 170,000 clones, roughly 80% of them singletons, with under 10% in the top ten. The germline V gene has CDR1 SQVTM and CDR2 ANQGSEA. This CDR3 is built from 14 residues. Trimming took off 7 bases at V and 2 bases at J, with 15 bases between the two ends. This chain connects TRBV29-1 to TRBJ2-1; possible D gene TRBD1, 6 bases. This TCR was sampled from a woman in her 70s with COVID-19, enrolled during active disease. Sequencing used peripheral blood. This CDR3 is CSGRQVGTYNEQFF. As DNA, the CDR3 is TGCAGCGGTCGACAGGTCGGCACCTACAATGAGCAGTTCTTC.